Listed below are T cell receptor beta chains from one sample, sequenced in a study of cytomegalovirus exposure and HLA in healthy donors. Here immunoSEQ multiplex PCR was the method, and the copy in TCRdb shows in-frame clones only, minus some. The data contain 130,000 or so clones, roughly 89% of them singletons. Source material: PBMCs. These receptors all come from a woman younger than 45 in good health and CMV-seronegative. CDR3s include the opening cysteine and the closing phenylalanine or tryptophan. The order of the fields is J gene, clone size, D gene, V gene, CDR3 protein, CDR3 DNA. D genes are given only for firm matches. Rows may omit the clone size; those that give it use once, few, many or a size class.

>TRBJ1-3|.|.|TRBV30
CARRSGGNTIYF
TGTGCCCGACGGAGCGGTGGAAACACCATATATTTT
>TRBJ2-1|.|TRBD2|TRBV28
CASSLWGLAAYNEQFF
TGTGCCAGCAGTTTATGGGGACTAGCGGCTTACAATGAGCAGTTCTTC
>TRBJ2-2|.|TRBD2|TRBV7-9
CASSLSVPLAGGQLFF
TGTGCCAGCAGCTTATCGGTTCCACTAGCGGGAGGGCAGCTGTTTTTT
>TRBJ1-1|once|.|TRBV13
CASSGGTAFRNTEAFF
TGTGCCAGCAGCGGGGGGACCGCGTTTCGGAACACTGAAGCTTTCTTT
>TRBJ1-2|.|.|TRBV28
CASSVIGGLNPLDGYTF
TGTGCCAGCAGTGTGATCGGGGGGCTTAACCCCTTAGATGGCTACACCTTC
>TRBJ2-5|.|.|TRBV7-2
CASSLGRTQYF
TGTGCCAGCAGCTTAGGGAGGACCCAGTACTTC
>TRBJ1-5|.|.|TRBV28
CASSLAGVSNQPQHF
TGTGCCAGCAGTTTGGCAGGGGTTAGCAATCAGCCCCAGCATTTT
>TRBJ2-3|.|.|TRBV27
CASSTGLNVYTDTQYF
TGTGCCAGCAGTACGGGACTGAATGTTTACACAGATACGCAGTATTTT
>TRBJ1-3|.|.|TRBV7-9
CASSRSIVGNTIYF
TGTGCCAGCAGCCGATCCATAGTTGGAAACACCATATATTTT
>TRBJ2-2|.|TRBD1|TRBV10-3
CAISQGANTGELFF
TGTGCCATCAGTCAGGGGGCTAACACCGGGGAGCTGTTTTTT
>TRBJ2-7|.|.|TRBV2
CASSEAGLNHEQYF
TGTGCCAGCAGTGAAGCGGGCCTAAACCACGAGCAGTACTTC
>TRBJ2-2|.|.|TRBV2
CASRGEISGELFF
TGTGCCAGCAGAGGGGAAATCAGCGGGGAGCTGTTTTTT
>TRBJ2-4|.|.|TRBV18
CASSPPSAVKNIQYF
TGTGCCAGCTCACCTCCCTCAGCGGTCAAAAACATTCAGTACTTC
>TRBJ1-2|.|TRBD1|TRBV27
CASSLNQDRLGGYTF
TGTGCCAGCAGTTTGAACCAGGACAGGCTGGGCGGCTACACCTTC
>TRBJ2-5|.|TRBD2|TRBV28
CASSEWGPQAGGYQETQYF
TGTGCCAGCAGTGAGTGGGGACCTCAAGCGGGGGGATACCAAGAGACCCAGTACTTC
>TRBJ1-6|.|.|TRBV11-2
CASSLDYRSSPLHF
TGTGCCAGCAGCTTAGATTACAGGAGTTCACCCCTCCACTTT
>TRBJ1-5|few|.|TRBV7-6
CASSLQEGNQPQHF
TGTGCCAGCAGCTTACAGGAGGGCAATCAGCCCCAGCATTTT
>TRBJ1-2|once|.|TRBV7-2
CASSLVENYGYTF
TGTGCCAGCAGCTTAGTCGAGAACTATGGCTACACCTTC
>TRBJ1-4|few|.|TRBV5-5
CASSPQGAAFWEKLFF
TGTGCCAGCAGCCCACAGGGCGCGGCGTTTTGGGAAAAACTGTTTTTT
>TRBJ1-3|.|TRBD1|TRBV7-2
CASRSGTGGFYGNTIYF
TGTGCCAGCAGGTCCGGGACAGGGGGGTTCTATGGAAACACCATATATTTT
>TRBJ2-7|once|.|TRBV6-6
CASGGNYEQYF
TGTGCCAGCGGCGGGAACTACGAGCAGTACTTC
>TRBJ2-1|.|.|TRBV5-4
CASSLGLGTYNEQFF
TGTGCCAGCAGCTTGGGTCTAGGAACCTACAATGAGCAGTTCTTC
>TRBJ2-3|.|.|TRBV11-2
CASSLGTDSLYTQYF
TGTGCCAGCAGCTTAGGTACTGACTCCTTATATACGCAGTATTTT
>TRBJ2-5|.|TRBD1|TRBV19
CASSTVPGQEQYF
TGTGCCAGTAGTACAGTCCCGGGACAGGAGCAGTACTTC
>TRBJ2-3|.|TRBD2|TRBV6-1
CASSELAGGLLGTDTQYF
TGTGCCAGCAGTGAACTAGCGGGAGGCCTGCTAGGGACAGATACGCAGTATTTT
>TRBJ1-2|.|TRBD1|TRBV6-1
CASRTVQGSDYGYPF
TGTGCCAGCAGGACCGTACAGGGGTCGGACTATGGCTACCCCTTC
>TRBJ2-7|.|TRBD2|TRBV7-8
CASSLGELAGGFYEQYF
TGTGCCAGCAGCTTAGGCGAACTAGCGGGAGGGTTCTACGAGCAGTACTTC
>TRBJ2-7|.|.|TRBV21-1
CASTPSNPRQGGCEQYF
TGTGCCAGCACCCCTTCAAACCCGAGACAGGGGGGATGCGAGCAGTACTTC
>TRBJ1-1|.|TRBD1|TRBV30
CAWEQGAMAFF
TGTGCCTGGGAACAGGGGGCGATGGCTTTCTTT
>TRBJ2-3|.|TRBD2|TRBV6-6
CASSWRSGGARDTQYF
TGTGCCAGCAGTTGGAGGAGCGGGGGGGCCAGGGATACGCAGTATTTT
>TRBJ1-2|.|.|TRBV5-4
CASTMGGDFYGYTF
TGTGCCAGCACCATGGGAGGGGACTTCTATGGCTACACCTTC
>TRBJ2-7|.|TRBD1|TRBV10-3
CATMDRGQSSYEQYF
TGTGCCACTATGGACAGGGGTCAGAGCTCCTACGAGCAGTACTTC
>TRBJ2-5|.|TRBD1|TRBV4-3
CASSQEGPGTGETQYF
TGCGCCAGCAGCCAAGAGGGGCCCGGGACAGGGGAGACCCAGTACTTC
>TRBJ2-1|.|TRBD2|TRBV19
CASSGGRAPNEQFF
TGTGCCAGTAGTGGCGGGAGGGCCCCTAATGAGCAGTTCTTC
>TRBJ2-2|.|TRBD2|TRBV4-2
CASSQDVTSGNTGELFF
TGTGCCAGCAGCCAAGATGTGACTAGCGGGAACACCGGGGAGCTGTTTTTT
>TRBJ1-5|.|.|TRBV28
CATDMAGAISNQPQHF
TGTGCCACCGACATGGCGGGCGCTATAAGCAATCAGCCCCAGCATTTT
>TRBJ1-2|.|TRBD1|TRBV30
CASTGQANYGYTF
TGTGCCTCAACGGGACAGGCTAACTATGGCTACACCTTC
>TRBJ1-1|once|.|TRBV13
CASSPPDRRSPEAFF
TGTGCCAGCAGCCCACCAGACAGGAGATCCCCCGAAGCTTTCTTT
>TRBJ1-5|.|.|TRBV2
CASSDRGQPQHF
TGTGCCAGCAGTGACCGGGGTCAGCCCCAGCATTTT
>TRBJ1-3|.|.|TRBV27
CASSIQKLWTDQTNTIYF
TGTGCCAGCAGCATACAAAAACTATGGACAGACCAAACAAACACCATATATTTT
>TRBJ1-2|.|.|TRBV7-8
CASSLGPGAGYGYTF
TGTGCCAGCAGCTTAGGTCCAGGGGCGGGCTATGGCTACACCTTC
>TRBJ2-6|.|TRBD1|TRBV28
CASSLVLGQGPAGANVLTF
TGTGCCAGCAGTTTAGTCCTGGGACAGGGGCCAGCTGGGGCCAACGTCCTGACTTTC
>TRBJ2-3|.|.|TRBV28
CASSLATDTQYF
TGTGCCAGCAGTTTGGCCACAGATACGCAGTATTTT
>TRBJ2-7|.|TRBD1|TRBV7-6
CASSLMTGVGEQYF
TGTGCCAGCAGCTTAATGACAGGGGTTGGCGAGCAGTACTTC
>TRBJ2-5|few|.|TRBV29-1
CSVYLTGPQETQYF
TGCAGCGTCTACCTCACAGGACCTCAAGAGACCCAGTACTTC
>TRBJ2-5|.|.|TRBV27
CASSLSLGGVETQYF
TGTGCCAGCAGTTTATCGTTGGGGGGAGTGGAGACCCAGTACTTC